This T cell receptor beta chain was found in a study of blood T cell repertoires in COVID-19. Produced via immunoSEQ multiplex PCR; TCRdb's table is partial and in-frame only. Altogether about 210,000 clones are present, about 91% being singletons, with the ten largest covering 0.95% to 1.5%. Sequencing input: peripheral blood. This TCR was recovered from a man aged 25-45 years with acute or convalescent COVID-19.

DNA of the CDR3: TGTGCCAGCAGTGACCCTCCCAGGGCCTACGAGCAGTACTTC. It yields the protein CASSDPPRAYEQYF. The V and J genes are TRBV27 and TRBJ2-7, with D perhaps matching TRBD1 (5 bases). CDR1 MNHEY and CDR2 SMNVEV come from the germline V gene (reference sequence). This CDR3 comprises 14 residues. Trimming pared 5 bases from V and 2 bases from J, leaving 13 bases between.